Sequencing of this T cell receptor (beta chain) was carried out in a study of cytomegalovirus exposure and HLA in healthy donors. The overall study: According to later analysis, the same platform produced the 120 or so validation and 600 to 800 first-cohort repertoires.

V trimming: 3 bases; J trimming: 5 bases; junction bases outside the gene matches: 6. The germline V gene encodes CDR1 MNHNS and CDR2 SASEGT. The CDR3 totals 15 residues. Produced via immunoSEQ multiplex PCR; TCRdb's table is partial and in-frame only. The sample shows under 200,000 clones, 91% of them seen only once. The chain recombines TRBV6-1 with TRBJ2-3; TRBD2 aligns across 9 bases. Specimen: PBMCs. The sequence was collected from a woman younger than 35 in good health and CMV-seropositive. The CDR3: CASSDGSGGRDTQYF. CDR3 in DNA: TGTGCCAGCAGTGATGGTAGCGGGGGCCGAGATACGCAGTATTTT.